The clone carrying this T cell receptor beta chain turned up a few times. Its antigen is unidentified. The data derive from a study of beta chain features in type 1 diabetes. The study's findings and limits: Type 1 diabetes patients had moderately but significantly shorter TCRB CDR3s in all four CD4+ subsets. Reduced insertions and increased deletions marked VDJ junctions in type 1 diabetes patients. PCR could preferentially amplify shorter templates, alike in patients and controls.

All of the isolated RNA was reverse transcribed, so expressed TCRB transcripts were sequenced. Some clones are missing from TCRdb's copy, which holds only in-frame ones; the method was immunoSEQ multiplex PCR. In the table there are about 160,000 clones, about 10% of which are singletons. The receptor was derived from a woman in her 30s with type 1 diabetes. What was sequenced was central memory CD4+ T cells from blood.

The CDR3: CASSLGVSSYEQYF. The CDR3 DNA sequence: TGTGCCAGCAGCTTAGGCGTGAGCTCCTACGAGCAGTACTTC. The gene calls are TRBV7-9 and TRBJ2-7; no reliable D call. Per the germline V gene, CDR1 is SEHNR and CDR2 is FQNEAQ (reference sequence). The V end was cut by 1 base, the J end by 0 bases, with 7 bases between. There are 14 residues in the CDR3.